These 9 T cell receptor beta chains originate from one sample sequenced in a study of blood T cell repertoires in COVID-19. Assay used: immunoSEQ multiplex PCR; TCRdb lists only in-frame clones, some missing. The table has around 620,000 clones, approximately 90% seen once. Input material: peripheral blood. All receptors derive from a young woman with acute or convalescent COVID-19.

V usage is TRBV12-3 or TRBV12-4 and J usage is TRBJ1-1, with 7 bases matching TRBD1. V was clipped by 8 bases and J by 0 bases; unmatched bases: 3. This CDR3 spans 13 amino acids. This CDR3 reads CASGGQLNTEAFF. Here the CDR3 DNA reads TGTGCCAGCGGGGGACAGCTGAACACTGAAGCTTTCTTT.

As DNA, the CDR3 is TGCGCCAGCAGCCAAGGAACGGGGGTTGTCGGTCAGCCCCAGCATTTT. This encodes CASSQGTGVVGQPQHF. The gene calls are TRBV4-1 and TRBJ1-5; possibly TRBD1 for D (5 bases). Per the germline V gene, CDR1 is MGHRA and CDR2 is YSYEKL. V was cut by 1 base and J by 6 bases, with 16 bases left in between. CDR3 size: 16 residues.

The chain joins TRBV4-1 to TRBJ2-3, with TRBD1 matching over 7 bases. Trimming at V came to 4 bases and at J to 3 bases, leaving 7 bases not matched to a gene. CDR1 is MGHRA and CDR2 is YSYEKL in the germline V gene. There are 15 residues in the CDR3. CDR3 sequence: CASSLQGSRTDTQYF. The CDR3 coding sequence is TGCGCCAGCAGCCTACAGGGGAGTAGAACAGATACGCAGTATTTT.

Worth noting for this clone: Other DNA sequences from this sample encode an identical CDR3 as well. This chain uses TRBV9 with TRBJ1-3; D perhaps matches TRBD1 (6 bases). This CDR3 contains 13 residues. V was cut by 3 bases and J by 4 bases, with 8 bases left in between. The germline gives CDR1 SGDLS, CDR2 YYNGEE. The CDR3 DNA is TGTGCCAGCAGCGCAACAGGGGGAAACACCATATATTTT. This encodes CASSATGGNTIYF. Supplemented by reference TRBV9 and TRBJ1-3, the full variable domain reads DSGVTQTPKHLITATGQRVTLRCSPRSGDLSVYWYQQSLDQGLQFLIQYYNGEERAKGNILERFSAQQFPDLHSELNLSSLELGDSALYFCASSATGGNTIYFGEGSWLTVV.

This sequence joins TRBV2 and TRBJ1-6; no clear D. The CDR3 has 16 residues. Deletions cut 3 bases from V and 12 bases from J, with 21 bases between. The V gene's germline CDR1 is SNHLY and CDR2 FYNNEI. As DNA, the CDR3 is TGTGCCAGCAGTGATTTGGAGGATCGAGTAGCGGGACCCCTCCACTTT. This gives the protein CASSDLEDRVAGPLHF.

V is TRBV19 and J is TRBJ2-7, with a possible D match to TRBD2 (6 bases). V was pared by 3 bases and J by 7 bases, with 13 bases between. CDR1 is LNHDA and CDR2 is SQIVND in the germline V gene (reference sequence). The CDR3 covers 13 residues. CDR3 DNA sequence: TGTGCCAGTAGTATGGGCGGGGCTGGGGAGCAGTACTTC. It translates to CASSMGGAGEQYF.

This sequence joins TRBV9 and TRBJ2-2; TRBD1 aligns across 9 bases. Trimming cost V 7 bases and J 3 bases; bases outside gene matches: 13. The CDR3 contains 17 residues. The germline V gene has CDR1 SGDLS and CDR2 YYNGEE. The CDR3 nucleotides read TGTGCCAGCCGTCCCCGGGACAGGGCTTTGGACACCGGGGAGCTGTTTTTT. It encodes CASRPRDRALDTGELFF.

This clone was recorded a few times. This sequence joins TRBV30 and TRBJ2-7; a weak D match, TRBD1 (5 bases). V was clipped by 8 bases and J by 6 bases, with 17 bases between them. Germline-derived CDR1 and CDR2 are GTSNPN and SVGIG (reference sequence). This CDR3 region has 12 residues. In nucleotides, the CDR3 is TGTGCCGGCGACAGTGGGCTCGGCGAGCAGTACTTC. Translated: CAGDSGLGEQYF.

V usage is TRBV28 and J usage is TRBJ1-2; tentative D call: TRBD1 (5 bases). The CDR3 is 13 amino acids. Per the germline V gene, CDR1 is MDHEN and CDR2 is SYDVKM. Trimming took off 3 bases at V and 6 bases at J, with 11 bases between the two ends. The CDR3 nucleotides are TGTGCCAGCAGTTTTGCAGGGCGAGATGGCTACACCTTC. The encoded protein is CASSFAGRDGYTF.